This T cell receptor beta chain was found in a study of T cells in Graves' hyperthyroidism and ophthalmopathy. Note on this clonotype: Its antigen is not identified.

Findings and limits, study-wide: The model predicted ophthalmopathy a median roughly 6.3 months before onset. Most thyroid-expanded clonotypes above 0.001 were also found in blood.

The investigators amplified TCR beta CDR3 regions from RNA transcripts. HTBI primers drove first-round RT-PCR of the TCR CDR3. From the multiplex PCR reads, TCRdb called clonotypes with MiXCR, one entry per CDR3 protein. The sample lists fewer than 900,000 distinct CDR3 sequences, roughly 15% occurring once. Material: blood. The sequence came from a man younger than 35 with Graves' hyperthyroidism.

In DNA form, the CDR3 reads TGTGCCAGCAGCTTAAGGACTGGGACAGACAACAATGAGCAGTTCTTC. Protein product: CASSLRTGTDNNEQFF. The V call is TRBV7-3, the J call TRBJ2-1, with TRBD1 identical over 7 bases. Germline V CDR1 and CDR2: SGHTA, FQGTGA. V shed 1 base and J 5 bases; nucleotides not matched to a gene: 8. There are 16 residues in the CDR3.